The present entry profiles one TCR beta chain with its context. This clonotype was recorded a few times. Its antigen specificity is not known. There are no base qualities to consult, and no much larger clone falls within one base. Donors were roughly 40 systemically healthy Caucasian individuals from Russia aged roughly 6 to 100 years. Around 9.8 milliliters of peripheral blood were collected from each donor into EDTA-treated Vacutainer tubes. Ficoll-Paque density-gradient centrifugation was used to isolate PBMCs, with at least 6.5 million per sample. Total RNA, at least 5 micrograms per sample, was extracted from PBMCs with Trizol reagent. Naive CD45RAhigh/CD27high T cell percentages were measured by flow cytometry on a PBMC aliquot from every donor. The library relied on 5' RACE. For sequencing, an Illumina HiSeq 2500 was employed. A second PCR of about 7 to 12 cycles was run with a J-beta primer mix and a sample-barcoded 5' primer. Each TCR beta cDNA molecule received a unique molecular identifier from a template-switch 5' adaptor carrying 12 random nucleotides. Each sample yielded at least 3 million CDR3-containing paired-end reads. All of the RNA was converted into first-strand cDNA using the Mint cDNA synthesis kit, with a TRBC-specific oligonucleotide serving as the primer. Following uracil-DNA glycosylase treatment, all cDNA underwent a first 18-cycle PCR with the universal primers M1SS and BC2_uni_R. In the source study's methods: For normalization, 1 million high-quality reads, each with a distinct molecular identifier, were randomly selected from each sample. Reads sharing molecular identifiers were discarded rather than binned into consensus sequences. MiTCR, with a Q25 quality threshold and the strictest error-elimination algorithm, was used for CDR3 identification, clonotype clustering and error correction. A nonparametric unseen species model using Euler transformation provided a lower-bound estimate of total TCR beta diversity. In TCRdb, the public reads were trimmed at Q25 with fastp and aligned with MiXCR, with productive beta chains retained. Here each entry gathers all rows of one CDR3 protein and keeps the most common genes and DNA. TCRdb, not the authors, supplied the V and J calls. Counted in this sample were some 890,000 distinct CDR3 sequences; 25% to 35% of them appeared once. Together, the top ten hold about 10% of the sample.

The CDR3 covers 15 residues, taking in both the cysteine and the phenylalanine. The sequence is cut down to CDR3 DNA, 45 bases in frame from base 1. In the germline V gene, CDR1 corresponds to SGHRS and CDR2 to YFSETQ. Cut back by 3 bases and 3 bases, the V and J ends lie 12 bases apart. This record comes from a study of blood T cells in healthy people across ages (dated by TCRdb to between 2014 and 2017). Context from the whole study: In model experiments, template switching captured roughly one uniquely barcoded TCR beta cDNA molecule for every two T cells. Donors were grouped into four age groups: young (average roughly 15 years), middle-aged (approximately 41), aged (about 60) and long-lived (about 90). To track age-related changes in TCR beta repertoire diversity, the study relied on deep sequencing normalized with unique cDNA molecular identifiers. Using the same blood draw, the study looked at two additional independent replicas of 1 million unique cDNA reads for two donors, one aged 18 to 29 and the other aged 80 or older. General conclusions and limits of the study: Compared with the aged group, more naive CD4+ T cells, fewer expanded clones and increased TCR diversity were shown by the long-lived group, suggesting age selection. Bulk unsorted PBMC profiling prevented conclusive comparison of naive and antigen-experienced compartments. There was a strong correlation between observed TCR beta diversity and the percentage of naive T cells measured by flow cytometry. Because the CMV infection status of the donors was unknown, age-related changes in expanded clonotypes may potentially have been confounded. Observed TCR beta diversity per million T cells fell roughly linearly with age, and a significant reduction was already apparent by age roughly 41. Estimates of total diversity based on one million sequenced T cells were considered lower bounds and underestimates.

This same sample was also part of a study on T cells of mothers and their children. The second paper further reports: The donors were nine systemically healthy Caucasian individuals, made up of three mothers and their six children. cDNA synthesis used all of the extracted RNA, with 1.5 ug of RNA in each 15 ul reaction. In the second PCR, the M1S primer introduced both the sample barcodes and 2-4 random nucleotides. Each mother yielded over 9 million TCR beta CDR3 reads and each child roughly 3.1 million reads. Thymic selection shapes the output of TCR recombination in a similar way in related and unrelated pairs, and inherited differences have a minor effect. Normalized repertoire overlap was always slightly but never significantly higher in related than unrelated mother-child pairs. With a sensitivity of about 100 clones per million clonotypes, no persistent microchimeric T cell clones were detected. To look for features that set related mother-child pairs apart from unrelated individuals, the researchers ran deep NGS to compare the TCR beta repertoires of mothers and children. On average, the children were around 11 +/- 4 years old, while the mothers were about 37 +/- 4 years old. After adapters were ligated using NEBNext reagents, the libraries underwent 100+100 nt paired-end sequencing on an Illumina HiSeq 2000. To prevent cross-contamination, the mother and child libraries were prepared a month apart and were sequenced in separate runs. For each donor, somewhere between about 450,000 and 2,200,000 distinct TCR beta clonotypes were identified. Naive TCR beta clonotypes were estimated from low-frequency clonotypes matched to each donor's FACS-determined naive share, without sorting.

This TCR derives from a woman between 40 and 50 years old in good health. Sequencing was done on a sample of blood. Recombination joined TRBV5-1 with TRBJ2-2, with the D gene tentatively TRBD1 or TRBD2, based on 5 matching bases in each. The DNA sequence follows: TGCGCCAGCAGCTCAGGGAGTGTGGACACCGGGGAGCTGTTTTTT. Its protein product is CASSSGSVDTGELFF.